Shown below are 4 T cell receptor beta chains from a single sample sequenced in a study of blood T cell repertoires in COVID-19. Method: immunoSEQ multiplex PCR; TCRdb's copy keeps in-frame clones and lacks some. In the table there are roughly 500,000 clones, approximately 89% of which are singletons. Input material: peripheral blood. Receptors originate from a young man with COVID-19, enrolled during active disease.

A single count supports this clone. The chain couples TRBV2 to TRBJ1-3; D is possibly TRBD1 (6 bases). This CDR3 has 18 amino acids. The V gene lost 2 bases and the J gene lost 0 bases, with 17 bases spanning the gap. Germline V gives CDR1 SNHLY, CDR2 FYNNEI. In DNA, the CDR3 is TGTGCCAGCAGTGAATTCAAAATCAAGGGGGTCTCTGGAAACACCATATATTTT. It encodes CASSEFKIKGVSGNTIYF.

This chain joins TRBV23-1 and TRBJ1-2; D is ambiguous. TRBV23-1 is recorded as an ORF, its role being uncertain. Trimming pared 1 base from V and 3 bases from J, leaving 15 bases between. The CDR3 loop spans 16 amino acids. The CDR3 DNA reads as TGCGCCAGCAGTCAATTCAGAGGGCCCGGGGACTATGGCTACACCTTC. Translation: CASSQFRGPGDYGYTF.

V is TRBV3-1 (or the pseudogene TRBV3-2) and J is TRBJ2-5; tentative D call: TRBD1 (5 bases). V was trimmed by 4 bases and J by 2 bases, leaving 11 bases between them. This CDR3 has 14 residues. Germline CDR1 and CDR2: LGHDT and YNNKEL (reference sequence). The CDR3 reads CASSPRQGQETQYF. The CDR3 DNA reads TGTGCCAGCAGCCCTCGGCAGGGTCAAGAGACCCAGTACTTC.

V is TRBV7-9 and J is TRBJ1-1; possible D gene TRBD1, 5 bases. Trimming pared 5 bases from V and 0 bases from J, leaving 19 bases between. CDR1 is SEHNR and CDR2 is FQNEAQ in the germline V gene (reference sequence). The CDR3 sequence is 17 residues long. This chain's CDR3 is CASSHQSGVWMNTEAFF. CDR3 in DNA: TGTGCCAGCAGCCACCAATCGGGGGTATGGATGAACACTGAAGCTTTCTTT.